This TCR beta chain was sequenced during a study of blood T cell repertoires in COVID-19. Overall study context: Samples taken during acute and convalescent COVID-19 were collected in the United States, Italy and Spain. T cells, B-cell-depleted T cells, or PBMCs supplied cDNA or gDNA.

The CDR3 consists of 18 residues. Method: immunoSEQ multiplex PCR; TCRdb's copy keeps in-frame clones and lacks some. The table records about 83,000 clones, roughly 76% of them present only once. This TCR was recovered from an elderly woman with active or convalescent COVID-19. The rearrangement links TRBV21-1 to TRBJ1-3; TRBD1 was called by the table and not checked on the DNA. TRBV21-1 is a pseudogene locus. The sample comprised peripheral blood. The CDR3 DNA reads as TGTGCCAGCAGCAAAGTCGGGACAGTCAAGACCTCTGGAAACACCATATATTTT. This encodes CASSKVGTVKTSGNTIYF.